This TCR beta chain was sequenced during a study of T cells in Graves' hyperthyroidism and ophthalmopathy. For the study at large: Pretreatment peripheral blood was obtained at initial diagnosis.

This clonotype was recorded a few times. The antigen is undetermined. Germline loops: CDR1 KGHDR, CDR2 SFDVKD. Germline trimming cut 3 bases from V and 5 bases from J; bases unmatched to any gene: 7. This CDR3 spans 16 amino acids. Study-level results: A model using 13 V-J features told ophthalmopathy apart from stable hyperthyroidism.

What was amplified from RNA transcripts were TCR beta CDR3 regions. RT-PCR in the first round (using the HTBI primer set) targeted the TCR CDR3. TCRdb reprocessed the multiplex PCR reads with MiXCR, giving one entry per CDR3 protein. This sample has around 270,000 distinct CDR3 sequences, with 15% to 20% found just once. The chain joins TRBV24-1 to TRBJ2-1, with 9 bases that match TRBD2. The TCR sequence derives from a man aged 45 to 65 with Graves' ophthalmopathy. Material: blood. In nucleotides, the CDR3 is TGTGCCACCAGTGATAGGAGCGGGAGGATCCACAATGAGCAGTTCTTC. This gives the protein CATSDRSGRIHNEQFF.